This T cell receptor (beta chain) came from a study of shared T cell receptors in the human thymus. This clone was picked up one time. The CDR3 covers 14 residues. Germline assignment: CDR1 ENHRY and CDR2 SYGVKD. The V end lost 3 bases, the J end lost 6 bases, and 12 bases lay between the germline ends. Sequencing was performed with immunoSEQ multiplex PCR; in TCRdb, only in-frame clones are kept and a portion is missing. The table shows about 710,000 clones, with around 87% occurring only once. The same data also went into a second study, on human thymus T cells. That source adds: Thymus was obtained from resections taken during corrective heart surgery. V and J genes seemed to be used with bias in thymic and blood repertoires. Related research reported highly overlapping thymic repertoires among unrelated individuals.

V gene TRBV10-3 combines with J gene TRBJ1-5; D is possibly TRBD1 (5 bases). The source is a boy under three years old with a congenital heart defect. Sequencing was done on a sample of thymocytes. In DNA form, the CDR3 reads TGTGCCATCAGTGAATGGGGGGAGGGTCAGCCCCAGCATTTT. Translated: CAISEWGEGQPQHF.